Following are 9 T cell receptor beta chains from one sample sequenced in a study of graft-versus-host responses after intestinal transplantation. Antigen specificity for these receptors is unknown. TCRdb keeps only in-frame clones here, not all; method: immunoSEQ multiplex PCR. The sample has roughly 96,000 clones, roughly nine tenths seen once. Specimen: unstimulated CD8+ T cells sorted from spleen or lymph node cells, collected before intestinal transplant. These receptors were taken from a human donor who received an intestinal transplant.

The J gene is TRBJ2-3, the V gene TRBV4-1, with TRBD1 identical over 9 bases. Looked up from germline, CDR1 is MGHRA and CDR2 is YSYEKL. V shed 4 bases, J shed 3 bases, and the junction held 2 bases outside the gene matches. This CDR3 spans 14 amino acids. The DNA of the CDR3 is TGCGCCAGCAGCCCGGACAGGGGAACAGATACGCAGTATTTT. Its translation: CASSPDRGTDTQYF.

The CDR3 is CASSLRAPYEQYF. The CDR3 DNA reads as TGTGCCAGCAGCTTGAGGGCCCCCTACGAGCAGTACTTC. This sequence joins TRBV11-2 and TRBJ2-7; the D gene is possibly TRBD2 (5 bases). Trimming pared 3 bases from V and 2 bases from J, leaving 8 bases between. The CDR3 loop spans 13 amino acids. CDR1 is SGHAT and CDR2 is FQNNGV in the germline V gene.

The V call is TRBV10-3, the J call TRBJ2-7; D is possibly TRBD2 (6 bases). CDR1 ENHRY and CDR2 SYGVKD come from the germline V gene. There are 15 residues in the CDR3. V lost 4 bases and J lost 2, with 15 bases in between. The CDR3 loop is CAISGTGTVPYEQYF. Written as DNA, the CDR3 is TGTGCCATCAGTGGGACCGGGACTGTCCCCTACGAGCAGTACTTC.

This rearrangement joins TRBV28 to TRBJ2-5, with TRBD1 matching 11 bases. The CDR3 contains 15 residues. With 6 bases clipped from V and 1 base from J, the junction kept 4 bases outside the gene matches. Germline assignment: CDR1 MDHEN and CDR2 SYDVKM. Here the CDR3 DNA reads TGTGCCAGCAGCCCGGACAGGGGGCTCCAAGAGACCCAGTACTTC. Translated, it gives CASSPDRGLQETQYF.

The chain joins TRBV4-1 to TRBJ2-1, with D tentatively TRBD2 (6 bases). Germline loops: CDR1 MGHRA, CDR2 YSYEKL. The CDR3 contains 17 residues. V was trimmed by 0 bases and J by 5 bases, leaving 17 bases between them. The CDR3 loop reads CASSQDLYFPGDNEQFF. In DNA, the CDR3 is TGCGCCAGCAGCCAAGATTTATACTTCCCGGGGGACAATGAGCAGTTCTTC.

This sequence joins TRBV7-9 and TRBJ2-7; weak D call: TRBD2 (5 bases). This CDR3 region has 15 residues. Germline V gives CDR1 SEHNR, CDR2 FQNEAQ (reference sequence). The V end was cut by 1 base, the J end by 7 bases, with 17 bases between. CDR3 protein: CASSLVASGAREQYF. As DNA, the CDR3 is TGTGCCAGCAGCTTAGTGGCCAGCGGAGCGAGGGAGCAGTACTTC.

For this clone: One junction end disagrees with the germline gene, perhaps due to a read error. Distinct nucleotide sequences in the sample also encode this CDR3. The chain couples TRBV4-1 to TRBJ2-1; 7 nucleotides agree with TRBD1. CDR3 size: 15 residues. Looked up from germline, CDR1 is MGHRA and CDR2 is YSYEKL. As DNA, the CDR3 is TGCGCCAGTAGCCCCCGACAGGGCTCCTACAATGAGCAGTTCTTC. As protein: CASSPRQGSYNEQFF.

This chain joins TRBV12-5 and TRBJ2-7, with TRBD2 matching 10 bases. Trimming took 0 bases from V and 3 from J; bases not matched to a gene: 11. Germline assignment: CDR1 LGHNT and CDR2 FRNRAP. This CDR3 has 18 amino acids. CDR3 sequence reads: CASGLVLTSGAPYYEQYF. The CDR3 nucleotides are TGTGCTAGTGGTTTGGTGTTAACTAGCGGGGCACCGTACTACGAGCAGTACTTC.

V usage is TRBV7-3 and J usage is TRBJ2-3; the D is unclear. Germline CDR1 and CDR2: SGHTA and FQGTGA. The CDR3 runs to 15 residues. The V gene lost 1 base and the J gene lost 4 bases, with 12 bases spanning the gap. The CDR3 is CASSLIWRRPDTQYF. In DNA, the CDR3 is TGTGCCAGCAGCTTAATTTGGAGACGCCCAGATACGCAGTATTTT.